Included here is one T cell receptor (beta chain) sequence, with context. The antigen is undetermined. TCRdb reprocessed the 5' RACE reads with MiXCR, giving one entry per CDR3 protein. The sample yields about 340,000 distinct CDR3 sequences, approximately 12% seen once. Germline V gives CDR1 SNHLY, CDR2 FYNNEI. Germline trimming cut 7 bases from V and 7 bases from J; bases unmatched to any gene: 3. This CDR3 has 11 amino acids. This specimen belongs to a study of T cells after yellow fever vaccination. Study-wide findings and caveats: Researchers cautioned that FACS-sorted repertoires could harbor abundant clonotypes contaminating from the bulk population.

The sequenced sample was CD4+ T cells sorted from PBMCs, obtained 15 days after the yellow fever booster vaccination. The TCR originated in a young man who received the YFV17D yellow fever vaccine. The chain is built from TRBV2 and TRBJ1-1, with 7 positions matching TRBD1. The CDR3 sequence: CASIRDSEAFF. The DNA of the CDR3 is TGTGCCAGCATTAGGGACAGTGAAGCTTTCTTT.